The clone carrying this T cell receptor (beta chain) was observed a handful of times. The data are from a study of blood T cell repertoires in COVID-19. Study summary: Donors in the United States, Italy and Spain gave samples during acute or convalescent COVID-19. PBMCs, B-cell-depleted T cells, or T cells provided the cDNA or gDNA that made up the material.

Authors' analysis steps: It was from reference gene primer amplification that nucleated cell counts were estimated. The method was immunoSEQ multiplex PCR; TCRdb's version includes in-frame clones alone and lacks a portion of them. V, J and clone size reflect that table, while D and trimming were determined from the DNA. The sample holds around 270,000 clones; more than 85% are singletons and the top ten take about 4.6%. The germline V gene encodes CDR1 SGHKS and CDR2 YYEKEE (reference sequence). The CDR3 totals 16 residues. V lost 4 bases and J lost 0, with 14 bases in between. This receptor was taken from a man aged 35-49 years with acute or convalescent COVID-19. This rearrangement joins TRBV5-5 to TRBJ1-5; a possible D gene is TRBD1 (6 bases). Source material: peripheral blood. DNA for the CDR3: TGTGCCAGCAGCCCTGCCCTGGACAGTAGCAATCAGCCCCAGCATTTT. Protein sequence: CASSPALDSSNQPQHF.